This T cell receptor (beta chain) came from a study of cytomegalovirus exposure and HLA in healthy donors (dated by TCRdb to between 2016 and 2019). Some background on the complete study: The roughly 670 repertoires of the first cohort and the 110 or so validation repertoires were produced on the same platform, according to a later analysis. The study aimed to test whether cataloging public T cell receptors could reveal signatures of past pathogen exposure. A separate validation cohort of approximately 120 different subjects was used in addition to the roughly 670-subject first cohort. To predict cytomegalovirus infection status, the study brought together high-throughput TCR immunosequencing, statistical association of individual TCRs with disease status, and machine learning.

The donors belonged to the validation cohort of about 120 subjects, which was separate from the 666-subject first cohort. In the case of this clone: It lacks a known antigen. Base qualities were left out, and no much larger clone turns up one base away.

The library was generated by the immunoSEQ multiplex PCR assay. The authors' pipeline ran thus. A statistical classification framework was built for diagnosing cytomegalovirus status from the catalog of TCR beta chain sequences. As stored in TCRdb, this immuneACCESS dataset retains in-frame rearrangements with V and J assigned. A fraction of the clones does not appear; measured against another copy, unresolved V genes explain less than half of the discrepancy, and the remainder lacks a known reason. V and J calls and clone size are given by that table; D and trimming were obtained from the DNA. The sample table lists about 56,000 clones, 93% of them with a count of one. Together, the top ten hold about 1.8% of the sample. Summary of the overall study and its limitations: A few of the identified cytomegalovirus-associated TCR beta chains were confirmed in vitro to be specific for cytomegalovirus antigens. A total of 164 TCR beta chains were listed by the study as associated with cytomegalovirus. A later analysis found that TCRs clustered in the first cohort also tended to co-occur in the 120 or so validation repertoires, with 94% of cluster scores above 0. Cytomegalovirus status was reported to be diagnosed by the classifier with high specificity and sensitivity in both the original and validation cohorts. Most TCR sequences were observed very rarely across donors, whereas some public TCRs were present in many individuals. A later analysis lacked HLA typing for the validation cohort, so it scored co-occurrence in that cohort across all 120 or so repertoires. It was suggested by the authors that the approach could potentially be generalized to other disease states and immunological phenotypes.

From cysteine to phenylalanine, the CDR3 is 15 amino acids long. The retained sequence is limited to the CDR3, 45 bases, with the frame set at the first base. From the germline V gene, CDR1 is MRHNA and CDR2 is SNTAGT. At the junction V is shortened by 2 bases and J by 8 bases; bases outside the gene matches: 6. The specimen was PBMCs. This TCR was sampled from a woman younger than 35 in good health and CMV-seropositive. The chain is encoded by TRBV6-4 joined to TRBJ2-1, and 10 junction bases match TRBD2. The DNA sequence is as follows: TGTGCCAGCAGTGACGTAAGCGGGGGGGCCGATGAGCAGTTCTTC. Its protein reads: CASSDVSGGADEQFF.